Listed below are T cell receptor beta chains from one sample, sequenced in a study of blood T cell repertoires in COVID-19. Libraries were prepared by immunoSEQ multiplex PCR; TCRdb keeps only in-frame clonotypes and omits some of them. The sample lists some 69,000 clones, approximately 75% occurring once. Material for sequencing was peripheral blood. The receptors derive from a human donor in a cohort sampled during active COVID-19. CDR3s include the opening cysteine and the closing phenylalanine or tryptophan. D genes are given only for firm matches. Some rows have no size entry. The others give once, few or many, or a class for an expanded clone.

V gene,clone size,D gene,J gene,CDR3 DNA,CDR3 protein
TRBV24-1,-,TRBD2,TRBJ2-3,TGTGCCACCAGTGATGGGAGGGCTGCTAGCACAGATACGCAGTATTTT,CATSDGRAASTDTQYF
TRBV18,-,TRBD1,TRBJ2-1,TGTGCCAGCTCACCAGGACAGGGAAGGGTCAATGAGCAGTTCTTC,CASSPGQGRVNEQFF
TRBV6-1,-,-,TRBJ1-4,TGTGCCAGCAGTGAAGCATACCCCGGGAGAGCTGAAAAACTGTTTTTT,CASSEAYPGRAEKLFF
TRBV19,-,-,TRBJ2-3,TGTGCCAGTAGTATCTCGGAGGGAGTCATCGCACATACGCAGTATTTT,CASSISEGVIAHTQYF
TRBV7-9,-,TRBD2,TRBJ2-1,TGTGCCAGCAGCTCTAGCGGGAGGTACGACAATGAGCAGTTCTTC,CASSSSGRYDNEQFF
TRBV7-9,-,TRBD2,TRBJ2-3,TGTGCCAGCAGGACTAGCGGGAGTATCACAGATACGCAGTATTTT,CASRTSGSITDTQYF
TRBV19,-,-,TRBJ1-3,TGTGCCTCTGGGGCCTATCACTCTGGAAACACCATATATTTT,CASGAYHSGNTIYF
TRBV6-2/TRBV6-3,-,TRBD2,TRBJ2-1,TGTGCCAGCAGTTCCCGACTAGCGGGGTGGGGGTCCTACAATGAGCAGTTCTTC,CASSSRLAGWGSYNEQFF
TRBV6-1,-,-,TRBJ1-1,TGTGCCAGCAGTGAAGCGCGGAGTACTGAAGCTTTCTTT,CASSEARSTEAFF
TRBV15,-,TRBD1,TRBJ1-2,TGTGCCACCAGCCTCTCCGGGACAGCGTCTGGTGGCTACACCTTC,CATSLSGTASGGYTF
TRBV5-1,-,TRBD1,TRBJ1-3,TGCGCCAGCAGCCCGGGACAGACAGCTGGAAACACCATATATTTT,CASSPGQTAGNTIYF
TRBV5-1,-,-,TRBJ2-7,TGCGCCAGCAGCTTGGCCTTCGAGGTTTCCTACGAGCAGTACTTC,CASSLAFEVSYEQYF
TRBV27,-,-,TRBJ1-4,TGTGCCAGCCGAGACAGGCCTAATGAAAAACTGTTTTTT,CASRDRPNEKLFF
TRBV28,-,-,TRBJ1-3,TGTGCCAGCAGTCCTCCGGACAGAGGAAACACCATATATTTT,CASSPPDRGNTIYF
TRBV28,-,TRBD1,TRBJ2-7,TGTGCCAGCAGGCCCGGACAGGGCTACGAGCAGTACTTC,CASRPGQGYEQYF
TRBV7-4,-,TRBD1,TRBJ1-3,TGTGCCAGCAGCTTGAAGGGGGCGCGTGGAAACACCATATATTTT,CASSLKGARGNTIYF
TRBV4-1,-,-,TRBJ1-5,TGCGCCAGCAGCCAACCAGGGGATCGACCCCAGCATTTT,CASSQPGDRPQHF
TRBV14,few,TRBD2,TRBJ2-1,TGTGCCAGCAGCCAAAGGTTCCGGGCGGGAGCAGAGAATGAGCAGTTCTTC,CASSQRFRAGAENEQFF
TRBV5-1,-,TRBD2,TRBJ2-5,TGCGCCAGCAGCTTACAACTAGCGGGGGGCCAAGAGACCCAGTACTTC,CASSLQLAGGQETQYF
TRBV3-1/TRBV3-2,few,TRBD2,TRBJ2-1,TGTGCCAGCAGCCGACTAGCGGGGGGGAACAATGAGCAGTTCTTC,CASSRLAGGNNEQFF
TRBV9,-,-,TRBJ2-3,TGTGCCAGCAGCGGCGGGACAGAGGCAGATACGCAGTATTTT,CASSGGTEADTQYF
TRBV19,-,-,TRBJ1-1,TGTGCCAGTACTGAGACCAGGGACACTGAAGCTTTCTTT,CASTETRDTEAFF
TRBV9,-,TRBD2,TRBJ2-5,TGTGCCAGCAGCGTAGGGACTAGCGGGGGACAAGAGACCCAGTACTTC,CASSVGTSGGQETQYF
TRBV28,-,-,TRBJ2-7,TGTGCCAGCAGTCTACCCCACGAGCAGTACTTC,CASSLPHEQYF
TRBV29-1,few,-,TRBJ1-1,TGCAGCGTTGAAGATGCGCGGAACACTGAAGCTTTCTTT,CSVEDARNTEAFF
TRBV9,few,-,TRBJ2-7,TGTGCCAGCAGCGCGGACAGCTACGAGCAGTACTTC,CASSADSYEQYF
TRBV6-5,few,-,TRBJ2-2,TGTGCCAGCACCCAAGATATAGGGGATTCCGGGGAGCTGTTTTTT,CASTQDIGDSGELFF
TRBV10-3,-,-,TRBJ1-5,TGTGCCATCAGCGGGGGGCAGAATCAGCCCCAGCATTTT,CAISGGQNQPQHF
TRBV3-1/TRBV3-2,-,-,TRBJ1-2,TGTGCCAGCAGCCAAGCGAGGGCAGACTATGGCTACACCTTC,CASSQARADYGYTF
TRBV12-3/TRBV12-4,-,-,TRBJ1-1,TGTGCCAGCAGTTTGGAGGTGAACACTGAAGCTTTCTTT,CASSLEVNTEAFF
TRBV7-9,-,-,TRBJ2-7,TGTGCCAGTAGGGAAAGCGGTAAAGGGAGGGAGCAGTACTTC,CASRESGKGREQYF
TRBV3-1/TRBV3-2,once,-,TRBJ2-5,TGTGCCAGCAGCCAAGATACCACTAGCCGACGGGAGACCCAGTACTTC,CASSQDTTSRRETQYF
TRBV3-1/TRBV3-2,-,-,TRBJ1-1,TGTGCCAGCAGCCGGCTAAGCGGGGACACTGAAGCTTTCTTT,CASSRLSGDTEAFF
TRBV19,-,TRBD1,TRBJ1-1,TGTGCCAGTAGCAGGACAGGGGACTACACTGAAGCTTTCTTT,CASSRTGDYTEAFF
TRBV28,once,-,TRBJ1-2,TGTGCCAGCAGTACCCCAGCGAAAGGGGGGGGGTTATATGGCTACACCTTC,CASSTPAKGGGLYGYTF
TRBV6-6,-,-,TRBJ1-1,TGTGCCAGCAGATCAGGGAGCCGGGGGACTGAAGCTTTCTTT,CASRSGSRGTEAFF
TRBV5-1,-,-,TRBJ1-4,TGCGCCAGCAGACCTTCAGGGGCCACTAATGAAAAACTGTTTTTT,CASRPSGATNEKLFF
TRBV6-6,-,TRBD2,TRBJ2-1,TGTGCCAGCAGTTACTCGATGGCACCGGCGGGGGGCCTTGTCTTC,CASSYSMAPAGGLVF
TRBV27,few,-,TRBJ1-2,TGTGCCAGCGCCCTTGGGGTCCGGCTAGCCCACATTTATGGCTACACCTTC,CASALGVRLAHIYGYTF
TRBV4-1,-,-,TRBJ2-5,TGCGCCAGCAGCCAAGTCCTATTTTTTGAGACCCAGTACTTC,CASSQVLFFETQYF
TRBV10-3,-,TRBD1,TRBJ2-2,TGTGCCATCAGTGAGTCGAACCTACGACAGGGGACGGACACCGGGGAGCTGTTTTTT,CAISESNLRQGTDTGELFF
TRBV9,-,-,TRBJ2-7,TGTGCCAGCAGCCCGGACAATCACTACGAGCAGTACTTC,CASSPDNHYEQYF
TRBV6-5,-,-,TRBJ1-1,TGTGCCAGCAGTCCGACCGGGGGGCACACTGAAGCTTTCTTT,CASSPTGGHTEAFF
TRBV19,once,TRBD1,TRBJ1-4,TGTGCCAGTAGTAGGGACAGCCTTGCAACTAATGAAAAACTGTTTTTT,CASSRDSLATNEKLFF
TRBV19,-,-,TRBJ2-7,TGTGCCAGTAGTATGAACCAGCGGGTGTACGAGCAGTACTTC,CASSMNQRVYEQYF
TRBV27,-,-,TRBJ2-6,TGTGCCAGCAGTACGGTCCGTGGGGCCAACGTCCTGACTTTC,CASSTVRGANVLTF
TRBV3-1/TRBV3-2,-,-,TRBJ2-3,TGTGCCAGCAGAGGGGCGGCCCTCACAGATACGCAGTATTTT,CASRGAALTDTQYF
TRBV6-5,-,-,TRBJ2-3,TGTGCCAGCAGTTCCCCTTACACAGATACGCAGTATTTT,CASSSPYTDTQYF
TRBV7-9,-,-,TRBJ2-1,TGTGCCAGCAGCCCCCCGGTGGCGGGGTCCTACAATGAGCAGTTCTTC,CASSPPVAGSYNEQFF
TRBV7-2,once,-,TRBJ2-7,TGTGCCAGCAGCTTAGAACGGGCCTACGAGCAGTACTTC,CASSLERAYEQYF
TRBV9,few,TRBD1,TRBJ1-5,TGTGCCAGCAGCGTGACAGGGCATAGCAATCAGCCCCAGCATTTT,CASSVTGHSNQPQHF
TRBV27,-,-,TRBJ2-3,TGTGCCAGCAGTTTGAGGGTCGACACAGATACGCAGTATTTT,CASSLRVDTDTQYF
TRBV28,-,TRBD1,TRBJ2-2,TGTGCCAGCAGTTCCCCCGGACAGGTCACCGGGGAGCTGTTTTTT,CASSSPGQVTGELFF
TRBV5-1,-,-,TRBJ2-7,TGCGCCAGCAGCTTAAGGACAGAGCCTAAAAGAGAGCAGTACTTC,CASSLRTEPKREQYF